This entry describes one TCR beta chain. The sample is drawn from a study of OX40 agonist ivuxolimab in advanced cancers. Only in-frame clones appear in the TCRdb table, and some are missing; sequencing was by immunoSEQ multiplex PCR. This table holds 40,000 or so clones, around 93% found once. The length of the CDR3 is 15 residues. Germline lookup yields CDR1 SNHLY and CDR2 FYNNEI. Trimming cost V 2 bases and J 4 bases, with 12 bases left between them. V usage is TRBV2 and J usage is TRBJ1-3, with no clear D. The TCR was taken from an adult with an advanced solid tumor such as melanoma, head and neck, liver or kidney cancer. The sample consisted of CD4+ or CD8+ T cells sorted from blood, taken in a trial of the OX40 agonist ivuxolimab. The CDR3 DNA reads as TGTGCCAGCAGTGAACCGGGAAGGCGAGGAAACACCATATATTTT. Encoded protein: CASSEPGRRGNTIYF.